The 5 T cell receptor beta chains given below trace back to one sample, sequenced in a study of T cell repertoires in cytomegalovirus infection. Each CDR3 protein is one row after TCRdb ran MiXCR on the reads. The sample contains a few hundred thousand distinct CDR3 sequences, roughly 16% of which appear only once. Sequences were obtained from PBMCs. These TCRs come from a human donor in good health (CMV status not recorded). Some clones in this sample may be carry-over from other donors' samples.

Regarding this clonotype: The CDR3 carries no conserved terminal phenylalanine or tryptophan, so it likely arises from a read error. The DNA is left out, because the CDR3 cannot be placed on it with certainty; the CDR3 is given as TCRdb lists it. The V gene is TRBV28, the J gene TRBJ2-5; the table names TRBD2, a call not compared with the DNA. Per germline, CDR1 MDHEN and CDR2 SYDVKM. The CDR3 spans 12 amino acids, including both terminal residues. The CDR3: CASSSQTSGLRS.

In nucleotides, the CDR3 is TGTGCCAGCAGTTTAGACGGGGGCGCAGGCAATCAGCCCCAGCATTTT. It yields the protein CASSLDGGAGNQPQHF. The chain links TRBV28 to TRBJ1-5, with D maybe TRBD1 (6 bases). Germline-derived CDR1 and CDR2 are MDHEN and SYDVKM. With 2 bases removed from V and 2 bases from J, the gap between germline ends came to 13 bases. The length of the CDR3 is 16 residues.

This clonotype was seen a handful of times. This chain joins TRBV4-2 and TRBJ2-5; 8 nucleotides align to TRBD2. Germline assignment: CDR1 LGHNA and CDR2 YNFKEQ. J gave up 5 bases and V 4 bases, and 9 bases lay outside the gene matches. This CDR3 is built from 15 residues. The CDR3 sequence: CASSPRGGQKETQYF. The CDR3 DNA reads TGTGCCAGCAGCCCCCGCGGGGGGCAAAAGGAGACCCAGTACTTC.

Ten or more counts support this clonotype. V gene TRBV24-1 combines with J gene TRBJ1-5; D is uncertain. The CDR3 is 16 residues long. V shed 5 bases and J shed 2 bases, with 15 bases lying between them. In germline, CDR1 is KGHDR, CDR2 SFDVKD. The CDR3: CATSATRGNGNQPQHF. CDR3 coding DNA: TGTGCCACCAGTGCCACGAGAGGCAATGGCAATCAGCCCCAGCATTTT.

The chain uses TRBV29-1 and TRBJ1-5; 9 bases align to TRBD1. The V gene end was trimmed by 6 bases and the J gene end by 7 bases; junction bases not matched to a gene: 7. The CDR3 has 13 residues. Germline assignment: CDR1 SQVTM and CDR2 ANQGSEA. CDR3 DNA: TGCAGCGTGGAACAGGGGGCCGGGCAGCCCCAGCATTTT. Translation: CSVEQGAGQPQHF.